The rows below give T cell receptor beta chains drawn from one sample of a study of blood T cell repertoires in COVID-19. Assay used: immunoSEQ multiplex PCR; TCRdb lists only in-frame clones, some missing. Of roughly 97,000 clones in the sample, roughly 83% were seen once. Sample: peripheral blood. These receptors came from a woman of 80 years or more with active or convalescent COVID-19. The CDR3 runs from the conserved cysteine through the conserved F or W. A D gene is named only where the DNA matches it firmly. Rows may omit the clone size; those that give it use once, few, many or a size class.

CDR3aa: CASSLMPEKNTEAFF
CDR3nt: TGTGCCAGCAGCTTAATGCCGGAGAAGAACACTGAAGCTTTCTTT
j_gene: TRBJ1-1
d_gene: -
v_gene: TRBV7-3
abundance: once

CDR3aa: CASSAGGNYEQYF
CDR3nt: TGTGCCAGTAGTGCTGGGGGGAACTACGAGCAGTACTTC
j_gene: TRBJ2-7
d_gene: -
v_gene: TRBV19
abundance: -

CDR3aa: CASSGPGGPNQPQHF
CDR3nt: TGTGCCAGCAGTGGCCCGGGGGGACCCAATCAGCCCCAGCATTTT
j_gene: TRBJ1-5
d_gene: -
v_gene: TRBV6-2/TRBV6-3
abundance: -

CDR3aa: CATSRYGTSNYGYTF
CDR3nt: TGTGCCACCAGCAGATACGGGACTTCAAACTATGGCTACACCTTC
j_gene: TRBJ1-2
d_gene: -
v_gene: TRBV15
abundance: -

CDR3aa: CASSHQRGLYEQFF
CDR3nt: TGCGCCAGCAGCCACCAGCGGGGTCTCTATGAGCAGTTCTTC
j_gene: TRBJ2-1
d_gene: TRBD2
v_gene: TRBV4-3
abundance: -

CDR3aa: CATSDGEEEKLFF
CDR3nt: TGTGCCACCAGTGACGGGGAGGAAGAAAAACTGTTTTTT
j_gene: TRBJ1-4
d_gene: -
v_gene: TRBV24-1
abundance: -

CDR3aa: CASSLGTGGQEQFF
CDR3nt: TGCGCCAGCAGCCTCGGGACAGGGGGTCAGGAGCAGTTCTTC
j_gene: TRBJ2-1
d_gene: TRBD1
v_gene: TRBV5-1
abundance: -

CDR3aa: CASSLGGPGTDTQYF
CDR3nt: TGTGCCAGCAGCTTAGGGGGGCCCGGCACAGATACGCAGTATTTT
j_gene: TRBJ2-3
d_gene: -
v_gene: TRBV7-2
abundance: -

CDR3aa: CASSLEGEAFF
CDR3nt: TGCGCCAGCAGCTTGGAGGGGGAAGCTTTCTTT
j_gene: TRBJ1-1
d_gene: -
v_gene: TRBV5-1
abundance: -

CDR3aa: CASSRVIDTEAFF
CDR3nt: TGTGCCAGTAGCCGGGTCATTGACACTGAAGCTTTCTTT
j_gene: TRBJ1-1
d_gene: -
v_gene: TRBV19
abundance: -

CDR3aa: CASSATGGVEDTEAFF
CDR3nt: TGCGCCAGCAGCGCTACCGGGGGGGTCGAGGACACTGAAGCTTTCTTT
j_gene: TRBJ1-1
d_gene: -
v_gene: TRBV4-1
abundance: -

CDR3aa: CASRLEQETQYF
CDR3nt: TGCGCCAGCCGACTGGAGCAAGAGACCCAGTACTTC
j_gene: TRBJ2-5
d_gene: -
v_gene: TRBV5-1
abundance: -

CDR3aa: CASSDGWEGTAEQFF
CDR3nt: TGTGCCAGCAGTGATGGTTGGGAGGGAACTGCTGAGCAGTTCTTC
j_gene: TRBJ2-1
d_gene: TRBD2
v_gene: TRBV6-4
abundance: once

CDR3aa: CASDFLFHRQRGNTIYF
CDR3nt: TGTGCCAGCGACTTTCTGTTCCATAGACAGCGCGGAAACACCATATATTTT
j_gene: TRBJ1-3
d_gene: -
v_gene: TRBV11-2
abundance: -

CDR3aa: CASSEASQGKREQYF
CDR3nt: TGTGCCAGCAGTGAAGCTAGCCAGGGGAAAAGGGAGCAGTACTTC
j_gene: TRBJ2-7
d_gene: -
v_gene: TRBV2
abundance: -

CDR3aa: CASIETGFSGNTIYF
CDR3nt: TGTGCCAGCATTGAGACAGGGTTCTCCGGAAACACCATATATTTT
j_gene: TRBJ1-3
d_gene: TRBD1
v_gene: TRBV28
abundance: -

CDR3aa: CATSDRTGTSGRGTDTQYF
CDR3nt: TGTGCCACCAGTGACCGAACCGGGACTAGCGGGAGGGGCACAGATACGCAGTATTTT
j_gene: TRBJ2-3
d_gene: TRBD2
v_gene: TRBV24-1
abundance: -